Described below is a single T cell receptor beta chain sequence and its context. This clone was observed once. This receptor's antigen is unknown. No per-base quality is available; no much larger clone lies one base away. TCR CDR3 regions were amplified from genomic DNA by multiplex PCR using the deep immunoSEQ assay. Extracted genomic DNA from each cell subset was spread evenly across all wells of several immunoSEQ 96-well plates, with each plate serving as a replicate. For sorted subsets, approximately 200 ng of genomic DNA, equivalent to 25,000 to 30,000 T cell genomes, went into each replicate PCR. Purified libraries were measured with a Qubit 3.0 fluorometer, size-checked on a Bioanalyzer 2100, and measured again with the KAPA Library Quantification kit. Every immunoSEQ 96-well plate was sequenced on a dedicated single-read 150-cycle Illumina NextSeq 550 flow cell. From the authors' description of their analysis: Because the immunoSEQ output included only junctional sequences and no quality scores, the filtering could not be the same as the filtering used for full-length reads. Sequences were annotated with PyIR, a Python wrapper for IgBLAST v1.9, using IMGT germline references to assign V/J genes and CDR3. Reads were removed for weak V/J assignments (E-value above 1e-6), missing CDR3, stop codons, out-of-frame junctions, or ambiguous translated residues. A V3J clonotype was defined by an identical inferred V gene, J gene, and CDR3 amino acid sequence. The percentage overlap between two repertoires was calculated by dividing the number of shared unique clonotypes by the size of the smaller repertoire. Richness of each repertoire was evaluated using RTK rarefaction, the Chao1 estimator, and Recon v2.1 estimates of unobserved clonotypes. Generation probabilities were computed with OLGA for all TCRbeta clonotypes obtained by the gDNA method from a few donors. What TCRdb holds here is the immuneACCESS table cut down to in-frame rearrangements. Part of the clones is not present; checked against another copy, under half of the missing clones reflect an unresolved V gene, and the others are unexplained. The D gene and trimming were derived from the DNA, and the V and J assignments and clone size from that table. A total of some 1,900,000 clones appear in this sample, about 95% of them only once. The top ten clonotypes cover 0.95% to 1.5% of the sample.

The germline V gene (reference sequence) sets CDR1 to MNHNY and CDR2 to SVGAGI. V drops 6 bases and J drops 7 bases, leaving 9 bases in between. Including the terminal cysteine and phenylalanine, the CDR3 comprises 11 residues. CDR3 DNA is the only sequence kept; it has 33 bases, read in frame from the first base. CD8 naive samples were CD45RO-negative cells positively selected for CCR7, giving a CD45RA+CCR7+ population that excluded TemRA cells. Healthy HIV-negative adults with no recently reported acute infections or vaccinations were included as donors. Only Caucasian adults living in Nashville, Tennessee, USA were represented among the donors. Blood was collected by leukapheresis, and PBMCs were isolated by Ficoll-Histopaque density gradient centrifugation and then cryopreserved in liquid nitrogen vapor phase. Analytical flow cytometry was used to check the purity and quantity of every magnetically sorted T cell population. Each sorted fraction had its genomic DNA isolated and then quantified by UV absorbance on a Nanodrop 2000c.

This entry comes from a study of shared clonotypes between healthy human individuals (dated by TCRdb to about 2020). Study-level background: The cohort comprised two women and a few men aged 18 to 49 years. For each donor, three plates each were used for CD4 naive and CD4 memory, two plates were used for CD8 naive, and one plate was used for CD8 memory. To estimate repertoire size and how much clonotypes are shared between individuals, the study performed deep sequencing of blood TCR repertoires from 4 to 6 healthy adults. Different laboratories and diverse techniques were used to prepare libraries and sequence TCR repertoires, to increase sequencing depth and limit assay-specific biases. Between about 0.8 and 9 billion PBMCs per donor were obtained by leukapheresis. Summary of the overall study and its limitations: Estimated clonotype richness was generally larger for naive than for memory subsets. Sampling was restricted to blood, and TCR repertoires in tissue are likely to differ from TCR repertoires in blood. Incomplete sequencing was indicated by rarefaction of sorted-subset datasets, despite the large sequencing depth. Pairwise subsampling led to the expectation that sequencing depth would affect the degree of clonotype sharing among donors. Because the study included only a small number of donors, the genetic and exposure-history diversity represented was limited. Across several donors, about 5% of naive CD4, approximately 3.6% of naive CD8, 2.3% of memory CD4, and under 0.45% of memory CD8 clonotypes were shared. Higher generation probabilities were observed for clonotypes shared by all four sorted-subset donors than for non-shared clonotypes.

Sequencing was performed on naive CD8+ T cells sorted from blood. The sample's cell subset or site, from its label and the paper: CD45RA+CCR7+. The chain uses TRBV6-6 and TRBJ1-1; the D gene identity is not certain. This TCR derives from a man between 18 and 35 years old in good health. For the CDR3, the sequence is CASRQEHEAFF. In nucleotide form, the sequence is TGTGCCAGCAGGCAGGAGCATGAAGCTTTCTTT.